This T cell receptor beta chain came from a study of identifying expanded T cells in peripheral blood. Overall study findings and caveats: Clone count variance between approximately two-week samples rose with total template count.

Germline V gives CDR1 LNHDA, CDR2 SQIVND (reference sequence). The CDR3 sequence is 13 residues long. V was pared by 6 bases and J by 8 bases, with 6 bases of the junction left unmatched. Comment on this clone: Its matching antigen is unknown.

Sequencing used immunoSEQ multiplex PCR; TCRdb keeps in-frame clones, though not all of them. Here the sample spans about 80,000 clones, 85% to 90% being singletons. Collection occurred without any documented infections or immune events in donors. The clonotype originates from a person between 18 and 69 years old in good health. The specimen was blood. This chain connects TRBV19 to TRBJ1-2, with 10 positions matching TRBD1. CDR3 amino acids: CASSRGQGSGYTF. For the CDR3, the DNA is TGTGCCAGTAGCCGGGGACAGGGGAGCGGCTACACCTTC. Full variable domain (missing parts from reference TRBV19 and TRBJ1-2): DGGITQSPKYLFRKEGQNVTLSCEQNLNHDAMYWYRQDPGQGLRLIYYSQIVNDFQKGDIAEGYSVSREKKESFPLTVTSAQKNPTAFYLCASSRGQGSGYTFGSGTRLTVV.